Below are 11 T cell receptor beta chains sequenced from a single sample in a study of cytomegalovirus exposure and HLA in healthy donors. Primers: 60 Vbeta forward and 13 Jbeta reverse. This table comes from immunoSEQ multiplex PCR, and its TCRdb copy is limited to in-frame clones, with some not included. Among about 78,000 clones listed, 72% were seen once. Sequenced: PBMCs. Every receptor here comes from a woman in her thirties or forties in good health and CMV-seropositive.

The chain couples TRBV4-1 to TRBJ2-2; weak D call: TRBD2 (7 bases). The V gene lost 4 bases and the J gene lost 7 bases, with 19 bases spanning the gap. The CDR3 has 16 amino acids. CDR1 and CDR2 (germline): MGHRA, YSYEKL. CDR3 coding DNA: TGCGCCAGCAGCCCCCGGTCTGCGGGGGCGCTCGGGGAGCTGTTTTTT. It encodes CASSPRSAGALGELFF.

This clone is a singleton in its sample. The chain employs TRBV30 and TRBJ2-3, with 8 bases lining up with TRBD2. J was trimmed by 7 bases and V by 2 bases; bases with no gene match: 5. In germline, CDR1 is GTSNPN, CDR2 SVGIG (reference sequence). The CDR3 is 13 amino acids. The CDR3 loop is CAWSPGGRNTQYF. The CDR3 bases are TGTGCCTGGAGTCCGGGGGGGCGAAATACGCAGTATTTT. Looking up the rest from reference TRBV30 and TRBJ2-3 gives the full variable domain: SQTIHQWPATLVQPVGSPLSLECTVEGTSNPNLYWYRQAAGRGLQLLFYSVGIGQISSEVPQNLSASRPQDRQFILSSKKLLLSDSGFYLCAWSPGGRNTQYFGPGTRLTVL.

In this sample, this clone turned up a few times. This chain links TRBV6-5 with TRBJ1-1; 7 bases map to TRBD1. The CDR3 length is 13 residues. J lost 8 bases, V lost 6 bases, and 9 bases had no gene match. Germline V gene sequence: CDR1 MNHEY, CDR2 SVGAGI. The CDR3 nucleotides are TGTGCCAGCAGAACCCCAGGGGGGCCGGAAGCTTTCTTT. Protein: CASRTPGGPEAFF.

The CDR3 protein is CASSLGWAGTNTGELFF. CDR3 DNA sequence: TGTGCCAGCAGTTTAGGCTGGGCAGGGACGAACACCGGGGAGCTGTTTTTT. This rearrangement joins TRBV28 to TRBJ2-2, with D possibly TRBD1 on 5 matching bases. The CDR3 contains 17 residues. The germline V and J ends were trimmed by 2 bases and 0 bases, with 13 bases remaining between them. CDR1 and CDR2 from the germline V gene are MDHEN and SYDVKM.

This clone showed up just a few times. The chain recombines TRBV7-9 with TRBJ1-1; the D is unclear. V shed 5 bases and J shed 5 bases, with 3 bases lying between them. CDR3 length equals 10 residues. Germline V gives CDR1 SEHNR, CDR2 FQNEAQ (reference sequence). CDR3: CASSETEAFF. The DNA of the CDR3 is TGTGCCAGCAGCGAGACTGAAGCTTTCTTT.

This rearrangement joins TRBV7-9 to TRBJ2-3, with 8 bases identical to TRBD2. Germline assignment: CDR1 SEHNR and CDR2 FQNEAQ (reference sequence). The CDR3 spans 18 residues. Trimming took 5 bases from V and 4 from J; bases not matched to a gene: 17. CDR3 in amino acids: CASSRDQAGVLPADTQYF. DNA of the CDR3: TGTGCCAGCAGCCGGGACCAAGCGGGAGTGTTACCCGCAGATACGCAGTATTTT.

The chain has TRBV7-9 and TRBJ1-3; 9 bases agree with TRBD1. The germline gives CDR1 SEHNR, CDR2 FQNEAQ (reference sequence). The trim removed 5 bases at V and 3 bases at J, leaving 5 bases unmatched. The CDR3 is made up of 15 amino acids. CDR3 sequence (DNA): TGTGCCAGCAGCCGGGGACAGGGATATGGAAACACCATATATTTT. Its translation is CASSRGQGYGNTIYF. Full variable domain (remainder filled in from reference TRBV7-9 and TRBJ1-3): DTGVSQNPRHKITKRGQNVTFRCDPISEHNRLYWYRQTLGQGPEFLTYFQNEAQLEKSRLLSDRFSAERPKGSFSTLEIQRTEQGDSAMYLCASSRGQGYGNTIYFGEGSWLTVV.

This chain links TRBV13 with TRBJ2-3; TRBD2 aligns across 7 bases. The CDR3 runs 17 residues. The germline V gene encodes CDR1 PRHDT and CDR2 FYEKMQ (reference sequence). The J segment lost 1 base and the V segment lost 4 bases, leaving 11 bases of the junction unmatched. DNA of the CDR3: TGTGCCAGCAGCTCCCTCCTCCGACTAGCCCGCACAGATACGCAGTATTTT. It codes for CASSSLLRLARTDTQYF. The full variable domain, with the rest looked up from reference TRBV13 and TRBJ2-3, is AAGVIQSPRHLIKEKRETATLKCYPIPRHDTVYWYQQGPGQDPQFLISFYEKMQSDKGSIPDRFSAQQFSDYHSELNMSSLELGDSALYFCASSSLLRLARTDTQYFGPGTRLTVL.

The V gene is TRBV7-6, the J gene TRBJ2-5; D is unresolved. The CDR3 contains 12 residues. CDR1 is SGHVS, CDR2 FNYEAQ, per germline. V was shortened by 2 bases and J by 9 bases, with 10 bases between the two germline ends. CDR3 nucleotide sequence: TGTGCCAGCAGCTTATCTAGAGTGGCCCAGTACTTC. This encodes CASSLSRVAQYF.

The V and J genes are TRBV30 and TRBJ2-5; D tentatively reads TRBD1 or TRBD2 (5 bases each). The DNA end favors TRBJ2-7, so the J call may be wrong. CDR1 is GTSNPN, CDR2 SVGIG, per germline (reference sequence). This CDR3 has 12 amino acids. CDR3 sequence reads: CAWSLGDYEQYF. Here the CDR3 DNA reads TGTGCCTGGAGTTTGGGGGACTACGAGCAGTACTTC.

This rearrangement joins TRBV19 to TRBJ1-6; tentatively, D is TRBD1 (5 bases). The CDR3 is 12 amino acids. Trimming cost V 6 bases and J 7 bases, with 7 bases left between them. Germline CDR1 LNHDA, CDR2 SQIVND (reference sequence). The CDR3 spells CASRSGNSPLHF. The CDR3 DNA reads as TGTGCCAGTAGATCAGGGAATTCACCCCTCCACTTT.